The 27 T cell receptor beta chains in this list originate from one sample, sequenced in a study of T cell changes during pregnancy in multiple sclerosis. Sequencing was performed with immunoSEQ multiplex PCR; in TCRdb, only in-frame clones are kept and a portion is missing. The sample has about 80,000 clones, roughly nine tenths seen once. Sequencing was performed on peripheral blood, taken before pregnancy. Receptor source: a female donor with multiple sclerosis, enrolled in a pregnancy study.

The chain employs TRBV4-1 and TRBJ2-5; 11 nucleotides line up with TRBD1. With V trimmed by 2 bases and J by 3 bases, 2 bases remained unmatched. CDR1 and CDR2 (germline): MGHRA, YSYEKL. The CDR3 is made up of 15 amino acids. The DNA for the CDR3 is TGCGCCAGCAGCCAACTGGGACAGGGGGAAGAGACCCAGTACTTC. This gives the protein CASSQLGQGEETQYF.

This chain connects TRBV6-4 to TRBJ1-4, with TRBD1 matching over 7 bases. The CDR3 runs 15 residues. The J segment lost 8 bases and the V segment lost 5 bases, leaving 11 bases of the junction unmatched. Germline V gene data show CDR1 as MRHNA and CDR2 as SNTAGT. CDR3 bases: TGTGCCAGCAGTTCAACAGGGGAGGTTTCCGAAAAACTGTTTTTT. It is translated as CASSSTGEVSEKLFF.

This rearrangement joins TRBV5-8 to TRBJ1-4; 8 bases are shared with TRBD1. V lost 4 bases to trimming and J lost 3 bases; unmatched junction nucleotides: 11. The CDR3 length is 17 residues. Germline V gives CDR1 SGHTS, CDR2 YDEGEE. The CDR3 spells CASSSGTGYGANEKLFF. In DNA, the CDR3 is TGTGCCAGCAGCAGCGGGACAGGCTATGGGGCTAATGAAAAACTGTTTTTT.

This clone was observed a handful of times. The V gene is TRBV30, the J gene TRBJ1-1; no clear D. The CDR3 sequence is 13 residues long. The germline V and J ends were trimmed by 3 bases and 1 base, with 9 bases remaining between them. Germline V CDR1 and CDR2: GTSNPN, SVGIG (reference sequence). The DNA for the CDR3 is TGTGCCTGGAGACGGCAGGAGAACACTGAAGCTTTCTTT. Translating it yields CAWRRQENTEAFF.

V gene TRBV18 combines with J gene TRBJ2-5; 9 bases match TRBD2. The V and J ends lost 2 bases and 1 base, in that order; junction bases with no gene match: 2. The CDR3 runs to 15 residues. Germline V lookup: CDR1 KGHSH, CDR2 LQKENI. This CDR3 reads CASSPAGGIQETQYF. As DNA, the CDR3 is TGTGCCAGCTCACCAGCGGGGGGGATCCAAGAGACCCAGTACTTC.

This clone was seen a single time. The chain carries TRBV5-1 and TRBJ2-5; a weak D match, TRBD2 (5 bases). Trimming cost V 7 bases and J 5 bases, with 12 bases left between them. This CDR3 is 12 amino acids long. Germline values: CDR1 SGHRS, CDR2 YFSETQ. The CDR3 loop reads CASGGREETQYF. The DNA for the CDR3 is TGCGCCAGCGGTGGTAGGGAGGAGACCCAGTACTTC.

This clone occurred a few times. The V gene is TRBV7-9, the J gene TRBJ1-6; possible D gene TRBD1, 6 bases. V dropped 6 bases and J dropped 7 bases, with 13 bases sitting between them. Per germline, CDR1 SEHNR and CDR2 FQNEAQ (reference sequence). There are 14 residues in the CDR3. As DNA, the CDR3 is TGTGCCAGCAGTAAAGACAGGTGGAATTCACCCCTCCACTTT. Translated, it gives CASSKDRWNSPLHF.

The genes are TRBV7-3 and TRBJ2-1; D not resolved. Trimming left V 1 base short and J 2 bases short, with 9 bases between. CDR3 length: 15 amino acids. Germline V gene sequence: CDR1 SGHTA, CDR2 FQGTGA. The CDR3 bases are TGTGCCAGCAGCTTAAGGCAGGCCACCTACAATGAGCAGTTCTTC. Its translation: CASSLRQATYNEQFF.

This chain joins TRBV30 and TRBJ2-2; D unclear. This CDR3 comprises 13 residues. Germline values: CDR1 GTSNPN, CDR2 SVGIG (reference sequence). V was shortened by 0 bases and J by 6 bases, with 8 bases between the two germline ends. The chain's CDR3 is CAWSVLLAGELFF. The CDR3 coding sequence is TGTGCCTGGAGTGTTTTATTAGCCGGGGAGCTGTTTTTT.

The chain uses TRBV9 and TRBJ1-1; no clear D. Germline V gene data show CDR1 as SGDLS and CDR2 as YYNGEE. Trimming took off 0 bases at V and 0 bases at J, with 15 bases between the two ends. CDR3 length: 17 residues. The CDR3 DNA reads TGTGCCAGCAGCGTAGCGGCAGCGTCCCCTCTGAACACTGAAGCTTTCTTT. Its translation: CASSVAAASPLNTEAFF. Complete variable domain (other parts from reference TRBV9 and TRBJ1-1): DSGVTQTPKHLITATGQRVTLRCSPRSGDLSVYWYQQSLDQGLQFLIQYYNGEERAKGNILERFSAQQFPDLHSELNLSSLELGDSALYFCASSVAAASPLNTEAFFGQGTRLTVV.

The rearrangement joins TRBV7-9 to TRBJ1-2, with 7 bases lining up with TRBD1. Germline lookup yields CDR1 SEHNR and CDR2 FQNEAQ (reference sequence). Losses at the gene ends were 5 bases for V and 8 bases for J; bases not matched to a gene: 8. The CDR3 length is 13 residues. CDR3 bases: TGTGCCAGCAGCCCGGGACAGCTGCGAGGCTACACCTTC. It translates to CASSPGQLRGYTF.

This chain uses TRBV11-1 with TRBJ2-2; D is perhaps TRBD2 (6 bases). V lost 1 base, J lost 1 base, and 16 bases lay in between. CDR1 is SGHAT, CDR2 FQDESV, per germline (reference sequence). The CDR3 is 18 residues long. CDR3 DNA: TGTGCCAGCAGCTTAGGGTTCGCCGGAGGGGTGAACACCGGGGAGCTGTTTTTT. Its protein product is CASSLGFAGGVNTGELFF.

The rearrangement links TRBV4-2 to TRBJ2-7; maybe TRBD2 (6 bases). Trimming left V 3 bases short and J 2 bases short, with 11 bases between. The CDR3 covers 14 residues. Germline values: CDR1 LGHNA, CDR2 YNFKEQ. The CDR3 region is CASSQLARPYEQYF. The DNA for the CDR3 is TGTGCCAGCAGCCAGCTAGCGAGGCCCTACGAGCAGTACTTC.

The chain couples TRBV19 to TRBJ1-1, with D possibly being TRBD1 (6 bases). CDR3 length equals 16 residues. CDR1 LNHDA and CDR2 SQIVND come from the germline V gene (reference sequence). The V end was cut by 8 bases, the J end by 1 base, with 20 bases between. CDR3 sequence reads: CASSRGGFIANTEAFF. The CDR3 coding sequence is TGTGCCAGTTCGAGGGGGGGGTTCATCGCGAACACTGAAGCTTTCTTT.

The chain recombines TRBV20-1 with TRBJ2-3, with D perhaps matching TRBD1 (6 bases). The CDR3 spans 11 residues. From germline, CDR1 is DFQATT and CDR2 SNEGSKA (reference sequence). Trimming stripped 6 bases from V and 4 bases from J, with 8 bases between. CDR3 region: CSADRPDTQYF. CDR3 nucleotides: TGCAGTGCAGACAGGCCAGATACGCAGTATTTT.

This clone showed up just once. The J gene is TRBJ2-7, the V gene TRBV15; 10 bases align to TRBD1. V lost 3 bases to trimming and J lost 7 bases; unmatched junction nucleotides: 3. This CDR3 region has 13 residues. The V gene's germline CDR1 is LNHNV and CDR2 YYDKDF (reference sequence). The CDR3 coding sequence is TGTGCCACCAGCAGGACAGGGGGCGAGGAGCAGTACTTC. This sequence encodes CATSRTGGEEQYF.

The chain recombines TRBV6-5 with TRBJ2-7, with TRBD1 as a possible D gene (6 bases). V was trimmed by 0 bases and J by 2 bases, leaving 14 bases between them. Per the germline V gene, CDR1 is MNHEY and CDR2 is SVGAGI. This CDR3 comprises 16 residues. The CDR3 DNA follows: TGTGCCAGCAGTTACTCGGCCAGTGCAGGGGCCTACGAGCAGTACTTC. It yields the protein CASSYSASAGAYEQYF.

This clone appeared once. The chain links TRBV6-7 to TRBJ2-5; D gene uncertain. TRBV6-7 is known as an ORF, though its function is uncertain. This CDR3 has 12 residues. The germline V and J ends were trimmed by 7 bases and 2 bases, with 8 bases remaining between them. CDR3 nucleotides: TGTGCCAGCATCTTCCTGCAAGAGACCCAGTACTTC. As protein: CASIFLQETQYF.

The count of this clone is one. The chain employs TRBV7-8 and TRBJ1-2; TRBD1 is a possible D gene (5 bases). This CDR3 has 12 residues. CDR1 is SGHVS and CDR2 is FQNEAQ in the germline V gene. V lost 8 bases and J lost 4, with 11 bases in between. CDR3 sequence (DNA): TGTGCCAGCGCGGGGGTCTCCTATGGCTACACCTTC. Translated: CASAGVSYGYTF.

The genes are TRBV6-5 and TRBJ1-3, with a possible D match to TRBD1 (6 bases). Between the trimmed V and J ends, which lost 6 bases and 0 bases, there was a span of 12 bases. Germline V gene lookup returns CDR1 MNHEY and CDR2 SVGAGI. CDR3 length equals 15 residues. CDR3 amino acids: CASRKGGGSGNTIYF. The CDR3 DNA reads TGTGCCAGCAGGAAAGGGGGTGGCTCTGGAAACACCATATATTTT.

The chain has TRBV7-8 and TRBJ1-5; 9 nucleotides match TRBD1. V trimming: 2 bases; J trimming: 3 bases; junction bases outside the gene matches: 11. This CDR3 has 18 amino acids. Germline CDR1 reads SGHVS; CDR2 reads FQNEAQ. CDR3 in amino acids: CASSLSLTGGSPNQPQHF. The CDR3 nucleotides read TGTGCCAGCAGCTTAAGCCTAACAGGGGGCTCTCCCAATCAGCCCCAGCATTTT.

This clone was found once. V and J are TRBV5-4 and TRBJ2-2; 8 bases agree with TRBD2. Trimming at V came to 5 bases and at J to 0 bases, leaving 12 bases not matched to a gene. Germline CDR1 SGHNT, CDR2 YYREEE (reference sequence). The CDR3 spans 18 residues. CDR3 sequence (DNA): TGTGCCAGCAGTTCGGCGGCCGTACTAGCGGCGAACACCGGGGAGCTGTTTTTT. It specifies CASSSAAVLAANTGELFF.

V is TRBV6-5 and J is TRBJ2-7; D gene ambiguous. Germline V gene data show CDR1 as MNHEY and CDR2 as SVGAGI. The V end was cut by 6 bases, the J end by 3 bases, with 15 bases between. The CDR3 spans 14 residues. The CDR3 sequence is CASSLSHRNYEQYF. The CDR3 nucleotides are TGTGCCAGCAGCTTATCCCACAGAAACTACGAGCAGTACTTC.

This chain links TRBV2 with TRBJ2-5; the D gene is possibly TRBD1 (6 bases). This CDR3 is 15 amino acids long. Per the germline V gene, CDR1 is SNHLY and CDR2 is FYNNEI. The V end was cut by 1 base, the J end by 5 bases, with 14 bases between. CDR3 protein: CASSEVPGDDETQYF. CDR3 DNA sequence: TGTGCCAGCAGTGAAGTTCCAGGGGATGACGAGACCCAGTACTTC.

The chain employs TRBV11-2 and TRBJ2-3, with D unresolved. Trimming removed 3 bases from V and 1 base from J, with 8 bases in between. The CDR3 contains 14 residues. Per germline, CDR1 SGHAT and CDR2 FQNNGV. CDR3 in DNA: TGTGCCAGCAGCTTCGACCGGGGCACAGATACGCAGTATTTT. This codes for CASSFDRGTDTQYF.

V is TRBV6-1 and J is TRBJ1-1; D uncertain. Germline loops: CDR1 MNHNS, CDR2 SASEGT. Trimming pared 10 bases from V and 2 bases from J, leaving 11 bases between. CDR3 length: 12 residues. CDR3 DNA: TGTGCCACCGAGCGGTTCAACACTGAAGCTTTCTTT. Protein: CATERFNTEAFF.

The chain is built from TRBV9 and TRBJ1-6; 7 bases align to TRBD1. CDR3 length: 16 residues. Germline V gene data show CDR1 as SGDLS and CDR2 as YYNGEE. V was pared by 4 bases and J by 10 bases, with 14 bases of the junction left unmatched. CDR3 in amino acids: CASSPRDRSTESPLHF. The CDR3, as DNA: TGTGCCAGCAGCCCTCGGGACAGATCAACTGAATCACCCCTCCACTTT.